The next 15 T cell receptor beta chains were all read from a single sample in a study of vaccination and CD4 T cells after COVID-19. The treatment is: approximately 9-day PBMC culture with coronavirus spike peptide pools or control peptides (ViraFEST assay). The Oncomine TCR Beta short-read assay sequenced DNA from cultured CD4+ T cells. TCRdb re-called the PCR reads through MiXCR, storing one row per CDR3 protein. The sample records 5,500 to 7,000 distinct CDR3 sequences, roughly 18% being singletons. What these receptors recognize is not known. Sequenced sample: CD4+ T cells from blood, cultured in vitro. The receptors were gathered from a human donor who had recovered from COVID-19.

The chain uses TRBV5-1 and TRBJ2-7; the match to TRBD1 covers 10 bases. Trimming at V came to 0 bases and at J to 4 bases, leaving 1 base not matched to a gene. Germline-derived CDR1 and CDR2 are SGHRS and YFSETQ. This CDR3 has 14 residues. Here the CDR3 reads CASSLGQGAYEQYF. For the CDR3, the DNA is TGCGCCAGCAGCTTGGGACAGGGGGCTTACGAGCAGTACTTC. Together with reference TRBV5-1 and TRBJ2-7, the CDR3 gives the full variable domain: KAGVTQTPRYLIKTRGQQVTLSCSPISGHRSVSWYQQTPGQGLQFLFEYFSETQRNKGNFPGRFSGRQFSNSRSEMNVSTLELGDSALYLCASSLGQGAYEQYFGPGTRLTVT.

This clonotype was seen more than once but under ten times. The rearrangement joins TRBV7-2 to TRBJ2-2, with D perhaps being TRBD1 or TRBD2 (6 bases each). The ends were cut back, 1 base at V and 5 bases at J, with 11 bases in the middle. From germline, CDR1 is SGHTA and CDR2 FQGNSA. The CDR3 is made up of 15 amino acids. Written as DNA, the CDR3 is TGTGCCAGCAGCTTAGGGGGGGCGGGTACCGGGGAGCTGTTTTTT. Encoded protein: CASSLGGAGTGELFF.

The V and J genes are TRBV2 and TRBJ2-7; tentatively, D is TRBD2 (6 bases). From germline, CDR1 is SNHLY and CDR2 FYNNEI. This CDR3 is 13 amino acids long. V was trimmed by 6 bases and J by 2 bases, leaving 11 bases between them. DNA of the CDR3: TGTGCCAGCAGATGGGACTTGCCCTACGAGCAGTACTTC. The encoded protein is CASRWDLPYEQYF.

By proportion, this clonotype is medium-sized. The chain links TRBV28 to TRBJ1-5; D possibly corresponds to TRBD1 (6 bases). This CDR3 spans 17 amino acids. Germline assignment: CDR1 MDHEN and CDR2 SYDVKM. Trimming removed 5 bases at V and 0 bases at J, with 17 bases between. The CDR3 bases are TGTGCCAGCAGTCCCGGTGGACAGCCAGATAGCAATCAGCCCCAGCATTTT. It encodes CASSPGGQPDSNQPQHF.

This clonotype is termed large. The chain has TRBV25-1 and TRBJ1-6; no clear D. This CDR3 spans 13 amino acids. With 6 bases removed from V and 5 bases from J, the gap between germline ends came to 8 bases. The germline V gene has CDR1 MGHDK and CDR2 SYGVNS. The DNA for the CDR3 is TGTGCCAGCAGGCGGTTAGATAATTCACCCCTCCACTTT. Its protein product is CASRRLDNSPLHF. Full variable domain (missing parts from reference TRBV25-1 and TRBJ1-6): EADIYQTPRYLVIGTGKKITLECSQTMGHDKMYWYQQDPGMELHLIHYSYGVNSTEKGDLSSESTVSRIRTEHFPLTLESARPSHTSQYLCASRRLDNSPLHFGNGTRLTVT.

The chain links TRBV20-1 to TRBJ2-3; 11 bases are a match to TRBD2. Germline values: CDR1 DFQATT, CDR2 SNEGSKA (reference sequence). V was pared by 3 bases and J by 6 bases, with 8 bases of the junction left unmatched. This CDR3 spans 15 amino acids. The CDR3 region is CSARVAGGFLDTQYF. Here the CDR3 DNA reads TGCAGTGCTAGGGTAGCGGGGGGGTTCCTTGATACGCAGTATTTT.

Relative to its sample, this clonotype is medium-sized. The CDR3 region is CASSLALHRTGGKNTEAFF. Written as DNA, the CDR3 is TGTGCCAGCAGTTTAGCTCTTCATAGGACAGGGGGAAAGAACACTGAAGCTTTCTTT. The gene calls are TRBV27 and TRBJ1-1, with TRBD1 matching 10 bases. Unmatched junction bases numbered 13, after V lost 2 bases and J lost 1 base. The CDR3 covers 19 residues. In germline, CDR1 is MNHEY, CDR2 SMNVEV (reference sequence).

This chain links TRBV2 with TRBJ2-4, with D uncertain. The CDR3 contains 16 residues. Germline CDR1 reads SNHLY; CDR2 reads FYNNEI. Trimming shortened V by 2 bases and J by 0 bases, and 11 bases separated the two germline ends. DNA for the CDR3: TGTGCCAGCAGTGAATCTTCTCTCTTAGCCAAAAACATTCAGTACTTC. This sequence encodes CASSESSLLAKNIQYF. The whole variable domain, filled in from reference TRBV2 and TRBJ2-4, reads EPEVTQTPSHQVTQMGQEVILRCVPISNHLYFYWYRQILGQKVEFLVSFYNNEISEKSEIFDDQFSVERPDGSNFTLKIRSTKLEDSAMYFCASSESSLLAKNIQYFGAGTRLSVL.

This clonotype is deemed medium-sized. V usage is TRBV6-2 or TRBV6-3 and J usage is TRBJ1-5, with D perhaps TRBD1 (6 bases). There are 18 residues in the CDR3. CDR1 MNHEY and CDR2 SVGEGT come from the germline V gene. V lost 6 bases to trimming and J lost 2 bases, with 23 bases between them. The CDR3 sequence is CASSNGQSPGWGNQPQHF. The CDR3 DNA is TGTGCCAGCAGCAATGGACAGTCCCCCGGTTGGGGCAATCAGCCCCAGCATTTT.

Concerning this clonotype: The junction departs from germline at one end; a sequencing error may be responsible. The V and J genes are TRBV5-5 and TRBJ1-6; 9 bases match TRBD1. Germline-derived CDR1 and CDR2 are SGHKS and YYEKEE (reference sequence). The CDR3 length is 16 residues. CDR3 DNA: TGTGCCAGCAGCTTGCCTGGGACAGGGAGGAATTCACCCCCCCACTTT. Encoded protein: CASSLPGTGRNSPPHF.

J is TRBJ2-1 and V is TRBV28; TRBD2 matches at 11 bases. The CDR3 extends over 16 amino acids. The germline V gene has CDR1 MDHEN and CDR2 SYDVKM. Germline trimming cut 5 bases from V and 4 bases from J; bases unmatched to any gene: 7. For the CDR3, the DNA is TGTGCCAGCAGTGGGACTAGCGGAAGCCCGTACAATGAGCAGTTCTTC. It yields the protein CASSGTSGSPYNEQFF.

This clonotype came up a few times. The gene calls are TRBV19 and TRBJ1-2, with D maybe TRBD1 (6 bases). This CDR3 comprises 14 residues. Germline CDR1 is LNHDA and CDR2 is SQIVND (reference sequence). V lost 7 bases and J lost 4, with 16 bases in between. Here the CDR3 DNA reads TGTGCCAGTACGCGAACGGGGGGCGGCTATGGCTACACCTTC. Translating gives CASTRTGGGYGYTF.

The CDR3 is CASSPATGSYEQYF. The DNA for the CDR3 is TGTGCCAGCAGTCCCGCGACCGGCTCCTACGAGCAGTACTTC. V is TRBV27 and J is TRBJ2-7; D is unclear. This CDR3 is built from 14 residues. Trimming left V 5 bases short and J 0 bases short, with 11 bases between. Germline V gene sequence: CDR1 MNHEY, CDR2 SMNVEV (reference sequence).

This clonotype has more than one count but fewer than ten. V gene TRBV7-6 combines with J gene TRBJ2-1; 8 bases line up with TRBD1. V lost 4 bases, J lost 3 bases, and 11 bases stayed unmatched. The CDR3 has 17 residues. The V gene's germline CDR1 is SGHVS and CDR2 FNYEAQ. The CDR3 DNA sequence: TGTGCCAGCAGCTCCGGAGCCCGGGACAGGAACTACAATGAGCAGTTCTTC. Residues: CASSSGARDRNYNEQFF.

V and J are TRBV29-1 and TRBJ1-1; perhaps TRBD1 as D (6 bases). This CDR3 is built from 13 residues. Germline V gene lookup returns CDR1 SQVTM and CDR2 ANQGSEA. Trimming stripped 6 bases from V and 2 bases from J, with 13 bases between. In nucleotides, the CDR3 is TGCAGCGTGGCGACAGGACGAAACACTGAAGCTTTCTTT. Its translation is CSVATGRNTEAFF. The variable domain in full, with the rest retrieved from reference TRBV29-1 and TRBJ1-1, is SAVISQKPSRDICQRGTSLTIQCQVDSQVTMMFWYRQQPGQSLTLIATANQGSEATYESGFVIDKFPISRPNLTFSTLTVSNMSPEDSSIYLCSVATGRNTEAFFGQGTRLTVV.